This T cell receptor (beta chain) is from a study of blood T cells in healthy people across ages. With a J-beta primer mix and a sample-barcoded 5' primer, a second PCR ran about 7 to 12 cycles. From each sample, at least 3 million paired-end reads containing CDR3 were obtained. TCRdb redid the calling of the 5' RACE reads with MiXCR, one entry per CDR3 protein. The table has 1.8 million or so distinct CDR3 sequences, about 39% seen once. The sample was blood. This clonotype originated in a human donor in good health.

The CDR3 spells CASRAGWSSGANVLTF. The CDR3, as DNA: TGCGCCAGCAGGGCAGGGTGGAGCTCTGGGGCCAACGTCCTGACTTTC. V gene TRBV4-1 combines with J gene TRBJ2-6; D possibly corresponds to TRBD1 (5 bases). The CDR3 contains 16 residues. V shed 6 bases and J shed 0 bases, with 12 bases lying between them. Germline CDR1 and CDR2: MGHRA and YSYEKL.